This TCR beta chain emerged from a study of chemoradiotherapy in HPV16-positive cancers. As concerns this clone: Antigen: not known.

CDR3 size: 14 residues. Germline V gene lookup returns CDR1 MDHEN and CDR2 SYDVKM. V was trimmed by 7 bases and J by 8 bases, leaving 20 bases between them. Study-level points and caveats: Non-HPV-specific T cells did not expand in tumors during treatment, whereas candidate HPV-specific clones and E7-related motifs did. HPV-responsive T-cell expansion during chemoradiotherapy was linked to improved recurrence-free survival in HPV16-positive patients.

Generated by immunoSEQ multiplex PCR, the TCRdb table keeps only in-frame clones and is missing some. The data show some 6,000 clones, approximately 80% seen once. This chain joins TRBV28 and TRBJ1-2, with a tentative D call TRBD1 (6 bases). The clonotype was recovered from a human donor with HPV-associated anogenital cancer. Collection of the sample occurred from a patient who underwent chemoradiotherapy. CDR3 protein: CASKQAGATPGYTF. CDR3 DNA sequence: TGTGCCAGCAAGCAAGCGGGGGCCACCCCCGGCTACACCTTC.